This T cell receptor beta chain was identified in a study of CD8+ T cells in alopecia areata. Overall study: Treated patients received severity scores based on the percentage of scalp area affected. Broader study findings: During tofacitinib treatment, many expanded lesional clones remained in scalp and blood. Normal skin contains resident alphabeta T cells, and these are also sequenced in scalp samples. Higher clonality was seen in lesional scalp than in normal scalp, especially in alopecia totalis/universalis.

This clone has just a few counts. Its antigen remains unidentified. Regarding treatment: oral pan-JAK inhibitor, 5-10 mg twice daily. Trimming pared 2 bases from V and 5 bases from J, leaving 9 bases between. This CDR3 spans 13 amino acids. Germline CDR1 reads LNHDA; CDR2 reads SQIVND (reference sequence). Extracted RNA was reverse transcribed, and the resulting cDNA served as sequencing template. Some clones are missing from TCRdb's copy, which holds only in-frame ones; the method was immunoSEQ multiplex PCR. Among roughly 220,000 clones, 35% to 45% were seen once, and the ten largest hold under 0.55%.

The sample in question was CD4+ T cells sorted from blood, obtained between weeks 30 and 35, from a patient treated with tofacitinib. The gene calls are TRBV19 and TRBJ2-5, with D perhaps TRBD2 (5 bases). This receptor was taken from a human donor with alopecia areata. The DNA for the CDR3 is TGTGCCAGTAGTATAAAGCAGCGGGAGACCCAGTACTTC. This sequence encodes CASSIKQRETQYF.